This is a list of T cell receptor beta chains from one sample in a study of blood T cells in healthy people across ages. TCRdb processed the 5' RACE reads anew with MiXCR; each CDR3 protein has one entry. In the table there are some 900,000 distinct CDR3 sequences, approximately 49% of which are singletons. The sample consisted of blood. These receptors all come from a man younger than 40 in good health. CDR3s include the opening cysteine and the closing phenylalanine or tryptophan.

CDR3 length,V gene,J gene,CDR3 protein
13,TRBV2,TRBJ2-3,CASIGQGTDTQYF
18,TRBV4-3,TRBJ2-3,CASSQDIATKGLTDTQYF
14,TRBV5-1,TRBJ2-3,CASYETQSTDTQYF
13,TRBV7-8,TRBJ2-1,CASRGPGLYEQFF
12,TRBV12-3/TRBV12-4,TRBJ2-1,CASSPDSHEQFF
11,TRBV20-1,TRBJ2-1,CSGDRGGEQFF
16,TRBV3-1,TRBJ1-1,CASSTRTGWGGTEAFF
15,TRBV6-5,TRBJ2-2,CATWDRYSNTGELFF
17,TRBV7-9,TRBJ2-3,CASSLLSSGGGTDTQYF
12,TRBV12-3/TRBV12-4,TRBJ2-7,CASSPRVYEQYF
13,TRBV6-1,TRBJ1-2,CASSDPWARGYTF
17,TRBV6-1,TRBJ2-1,CASSATALPAGSSEQFF
20,TRBV29-1,TRBJ2-3,CSVEDGGTSGGFPSTDTQYF
12,TRBV9,TRBJ1-2,CASSVGTYGYTF
15,TRBV5-1,TRBJ2-5,CASSSQGLTGETQYF
14,TRBV30,TRBJ1-4,CAWSVKGPQEKLFF
15,TRBV6-5,TRBJ2-7,CASSDRGRNSYEQYF
14,TRBV6-5,TRBJ2-7,CASSLGRRSYEQYF
12,TRBV20-1,TRBJ2-1,CSARDISHEQFF
15,TRBV12-3/TRBV12-4,TRBJ2-1,CASRMRGGTYNEQFF
12,TRBV6-1,TRBJ1-4,CASSEAGQKLFF
16,TRBV7-2,TRBJ2-5,CVSSLLRGLAGETQYF
12,TRBV20-1,TRBJ1-5,CSARDNNQPQHF
12,TRBV12-3/TRBV12-4,TRBJ2-1,CASSGGSNEQFF
14,TRBV6-6,TRBJ1-6,CASSYSPGNSPLHF
16,TRBV4-1,TRBJ1-5,CASSQDAGTGNQPQHF
16,TRBV7-2,TRBJ1-6,CASTRGSGGPIAPLHF
18,TRBV7-2,TRBJ2-7,CASSLGLAGARSSYEQYF
16,TRBV4-2,TRBJ2-7,CASSQDKSSGGGQQYF
13,TRBV20-1,-,CSAREAGWETQYF
12,TRBV29-1,TRBJ2-5,CSADRSPETQYF
16,TRBV6-1,TRBJ2-7,CASSARLAGLPYEQYF
16,TRBV7-2,TRBJ2-5,CASSLGLFPYQETQYF
14,TRBV18,TRBJ1-4,CASSPGQNYEKLFF
16,TRBV11-3,TRBJ2-1,CASSLASRQGGYEQFF
13,TRBV29-1,TRBJ2-7,CSVSEGPSNEQYF